This entry lists 21 T cell receptor beta chains sequenced from one sample in a study of T cell responses to AZD1222 COVID-19 vaccine. Profiling relied on immunoSEQ multiplex PCR, and the TCRdb table lists in-frame clones only, not all of them. Of some 110,000 clones listed, around 81% are singletons. The sample was peripheral blood, taken on day 0 of AZD1222 vaccination. The source is an adult in good health.

The chain employs TRBV27 and TRBJ2-5, with D tentatively TRBD1 (6 bases). This CDR3 has 15 amino acids. V gave up 4 bases and J gave up 4 bases, with 16 bases separating them. Germline assignment: CDR1 MNHEY and CDR2 SMNVEV (reference sequence). CDR3 nucleotides: TGTGCCAGCAGTTCCCAATCAACAGGGAGAGAGACCCAGTACTTC. It yields the protein CASSSQSTGRETQYF.

The J gene is TRBJ2-5, the V gene TRBV18, with 8 bases matching TRBD1. The CDR3 is 12 residues long. Germline assignment: CDR1 KGHSH and CDR2 LQKENI. After removal of 10 bases from V and 6 bases from J, the junction contained 7 bases not matched to a gene. CDR3 nucleotides: TGTGCCACAGGACAGGGTCGACAGACCCAGTACTTC. This translates into CATGQGRQTQYF. The whole variable domain, remainder taken from reference TRBV18 and TRBJ2-5, is NAGVMQNPRHLVRRRGQEARLRCSPMKGHSHVYWYRQLPEEGLKFMVYLQKENIIDESGMPKERFSAEFPKEGPSILRIQQVVRGDSAAYFCATGQGRQTQYFGPGTRLLVL.

This clone appeared a few times. J is TRBJ1-2 and V is TRBV12-3 or TRBV12-4; tentatively, D is TRBD1 (5 bases). Trimming left V 3 bases short and J 6 bases short, with 11 bases between. The CDR3 runs to 13 residues. CDR3 in DNA: TGTGCCAGCAGTTTTGCAGGGTGGGATGGCTACACCTTC. Its protein is CASSFAGWDGYTF.

The V call is TRBV7-2, the J call TRBJ2-7; D may be TRBD1 or TRBD2 (6 bases each). CDR3 length equals 14 residues. V gave up 5 bases and J gave up 3 bases, with 14 bases separating them. CDR1 SGHTA and CDR2 FQGNSA come from the germline V gene. DNA of the CDR3: TGTGCCAGCAGCCGGGACTTCAGGGGCTACGAGCAGTACTTC. Translated: CASSRDFRGYEQYF.

J is TRBJ1-2 and V is TRBV12-3 or TRBV12-4, with D possibly being TRBD1 (6 bases). Trimming removed 6 bases from V and 0 bases from J, with 8 bases in between. CDR3 size: 13 residues. CDR3 sequence reads: CASSRGTNYGYTF. In DNA, the CDR3 is TGTGCCAGCAGCAGGGGAACTAACTATGGCTACACCTTC.

This chain uses TRBV19 with TRBJ1-5; D ambiguous. Germline V gene lookup returns CDR1 LNHDA and CDR2 SQIVND (reference sequence). CDR3 length equals 13 residues. V lost 3 bases to trimming and J lost 7 bases, with 10 bases between them. Here the CDR3 DNA reads TGTGCCAGTAGTATCGAGGGAAGACAGCCCCAGCATTTT. Translation: CASSIEGRQPQHF. Filled out from reference TRBV19 and TRBJ1-5, the complete variable domain reads DGGITQSPKYLFRKEGQNVTLSCEQNLNHDAMYWYRQDPGQGLRLIYYSQIVNDFQKGDIAEGYSVSREKKESFPLTVTSAQKNPTAFYLCASSIEGRQPQHFGDGTRLSIL.

The rearrangement links TRBV6-6 to TRBJ2-3, with a tentative D call TRBD2 (6 bases). Germline loops: CDR1 MNHNY, CDR2 SVGAGI (reference sequence). The CDR3 extends over 12 amino acids. Trimming pared 8 bases from V and 4 bases from J, leaving 10 bases between. CDR3 DNA sequence: TGTGCCAGCCGGGAGTTGGCAGATACGCAGTATTTT. Amino acid sequence: CASRELADTQYF.

CDR3 protein: CATRQEGNQPQHF. CDR3 coding DNA: TGTGCCACCCGGCAGGAGGGAAATCAGCCCCAGCATTTT. V gene TRBV24-1 combines with J gene TRBJ1-5; D is uncertain. Germline CDR1 reads KGHDR; CDR2 reads SFDVKD. The CDR3 is 13 amino acids. V lost 9 bases, J lost 4 bases, and 12 bases lay in between.

This chain connects TRBV5-5 to TRBJ1-6; D remains unclear. The CDR3 is 14 amino acids. Per germline, CDR1 SGHKS and CDR2 YYEKEE (reference sequence). V lost 0 bases, J lost 7 bases, and 8 bases lay in between. Here the CDR3 reads CASSLALWNSPLHF. The DNA for the CDR3 is TGTGCCAGCAGCTTGGCGTTATGGAATTCACCCCTCCACTTT.

The chain employs TRBV27 and TRBJ2-7, with TRBD1 matching 9 bases. This CDR3 spans 16 amino acids. V was clipped by 2 bases and J by 2 bases; unmatched bases: 7. CDR1 is MNHEY, CDR2 SMNVEV, per germline (reference sequence). The CDR3 here is CASSLPSRTGAYEQYF. In nucleotides, the CDR3 is TGTGCCAGCAGTTTACCCTCCCGGACAGGGGCCTACGAGCAGTACTTC.

The chain joins TRBV28 to TRBJ2-3, with D possibly TRBD1 on 6 matching bases. The CDR3 is 15 amino acids. V was shortened by 8 bases and J by 3 bases, with 18 bases between the two germline ends. The V gene's germline CDR1 is MDHEN and CDR2 SYDVKM. The CDR3 loop is CASVSGTTPTDTQYF. CDR3 nucleotide sequence: TGTGCCAGCGTCTCCGGGACAACCCCGACAGATACGCAGTATTTT. The whole variable domain, remainder taken from reference TRBV28 and TRBJ2-3, is DVKVTQSSRYLVKRTGEKVFLECVQDMDHENMFWYRQDPGLGLRLIYFSYDVKMKEKGDIPEGYSVSREKKERFSLILESASTNQTSMYLCASVSGTTPTDTQYFGPGTRLTVL.

The V call is TRBV19, the J call TRBJ2-7; D possibly matches TRBD1 or TRBD2 (5 bases each). The V end lost 5 bases, the J end lost 11 bases, and 16 bases lay between the germline ends. The CDR3 loop spans 12 amino acids. Germline CDR1 is LNHDA and CDR2 is SQIVND (reference sequence). This chain's CDR3 is CASSGGSPRKYF. DNA for the CDR3: TGTGCCAGTAGTGGGGGTAGCCCAAGGAAGTACTTC.

This rearrangement joins TRBV18 to TRBJ1-4; D is ambiguous. The ends were cut back, 0 bases at V and 3 bases at J, with 8 bases in the middle. CDR3 size: 15 residues. Germline-derived CDR1 and CDR2 are KGHSH and LQKENI. The CDR3, as DNA: TGTGCCAGCTCACCACCTAACAGTCCTAATGAAAAACTGTTTTTT. It yields the protein CASSPPNSPNEKLFF.

The rearrangement links TRBV18 to TRBJ1-3; unclear D gene. This CDR3 has 17 residues. V lost 1 base and J lost 0, with 13 bases in between. In germline, CDR1 is KGHSH, CDR2 LQKENI. CDR3 bases: TGTGCCAGCTCACCACGGCCAGGCCATGACTCTGGAAACACCATATATTTT. Translating gives CASSPRPGHDSGNTIYF.

The V call is TRBV5-4, the J call TRBJ2-2, with D possibly matching TRBD1 (6 bases). The CDR3 runs to 16 residues. Germline assignment: CDR1 SGHNT and CDR2 YYREEE (reference sequence). Trimming took off 4 bases at V and 6 bases at J, with 19 bases between the two ends. The CDR3 DNA follows: TGTGCCAGCAGCCTACCCGGGACAAGGATCCCCGGGGAGCTGTTTTTT. Its protein is CASSLPGTRIPGELFF.

This clone appeared a few times. V is TRBV10-1 and J is TRBJ2-7; 9 nucleotides agree with TRBD1. This CDR3 has 15 amino acids. Germline V gives CDR1 WNHNN, CDR2 SYGVQD (reference sequence). V trimming: 9 bases; J trimming: 6 bases; junction bases outside the gene matches: 15. The CDR3 loop reads CARRYPGQGSSEQYF. The CDR3 coding sequence is TGCGCCAGGAGGTATCCGGGACAGGGTTCGAGCGAGCAGTACTTC.

The chain uses TRBV5-1 and TRBJ2-2; TRBD1 aligns across 10 bases. V lost 5 bases and J lost 7; bases outside the gene matches: 5. CDR3 length equals 14 residues. From germline, CDR1 is SGHRS and CDR2 YFSETQ. CDR3 region: CASRTGQGHGELFF. The CDR3 nucleotides read TGCGCCAGCAGAACGGGACAGGGGCACGGGGAGCTGTTTTTT.

The V gene is TRBV11-2, the J gene TRBJ1-4; D gene unclear. Germline CDR1 reads SGHAT; CDR2 reads FQNNGV. Trimming pared 0 bases from V and 6 bases from J, leaving 11 bases between. The CDR3 spans 15 residues. The CDR3 here is CASSLELGMDEKLFF. In nucleotides, the CDR3 is TGTGCCAGCAGCTTAGAGTTGGGCATGGATGAAAAACTGTTTTTT.

The J gene is TRBJ2-7, the V gene TRBV7-2; 8 bases line up with TRBD2. The CDR3 has 17 residues. The V gene end was trimmed by 2 bases and the J gene end by 3 bases; junction bases not matched to a gene: 12. Germline V gene data show CDR1 as SGHTA and CDR2 as FQGNSA. The CDR3 sequence is CASSLPSGSGNLYEQYF. The CDR3 bases are TGTGCCAGCAGCTTACCTAGTGGTAGCGGGAACCTCTACGAGCAGTACTTC.

V is TRBV28 and J is TRBJ1-5; no definite D call. Germline CDR1 is MDHEN and CDR2 is SYDVKM. The CDR3 length is 15 residues. V was clipped by 6 bases and J by 3 bases, with 15 bases between them. CDR3 in DNA: TGTGCCAGCAGCCGGGCCGGGAGGAACAATCAGCCCCAGCATTTT. The encoded protein is CASSRAGRNNQPQHF.

This clone appeared a single time. The chain is built from TRBV10-3 and TRBJ2-3; D is perhaps TRBD2 (5 bases). The CDR3 spans 15 residues. Germline assignment: CDR1 ENHRY and CDR2 SYGVKD. V lost 6 bases and J 5 bases, leaving 18 bases between the germline ends. CDR3: CAIRDPGSRGDTQYF. The DNA of the CDR3 is TGTGCCATCAGGGACCCTGGTAGCCGGGGAGATACGCAGTATTTT.